What follows are 6 T cell receptor beta chains derived from one specimen sequenced in a study of blood T cell repertoires in COVID-19. Measured with immunoSEQ multiplex PCR; TCRdb has only the in-frame clones, and not every one. The table has 65,000 to 90,000 clones, 75% to 85% seen once. The material sequenced was peripheral blood. Source of these receptors: a woman at least 80 years old with acute or convalescent COVID-19.

The chain uses TRBV16 and TRBJ2-7; a possible D gene is TRBD2 (5 bases). Germline CDR1 KGHSY, CDR2 FQNENV. This CDR3 has 16 residues. The germline V and J ends were trimmed by 2 bases and 0 bases, with 14 bases remaining between them. CDR3 loop: CASSQKTRRDSYEQYF. CDR3 DNA: TGTGCCAGCAGCCAAAAAACACGACGGGACTCCTACGAGCAGTACTTC.

The chain links TRBV29-1 to TRBJ1-2; weak D call: TRBD1 (6 bases). The germline V gene has CDR1 SQVTM and CDR2 ANQGSEA. V was clipped by 0 bases and J by 8 bases, with 13 bases between them. The CDR3 spans 13 residues. CDR3 loop: CSVEDGGAQGYTF. CDR3 nucleotide sequence: TGCAGCGTTGAAGATGGGGGGGCGCAGGGCTACACCTTC.

V gene TRBV5-1 combines with J gene TRBJ2-3; 7 positions match TRBD1. This CDR3 has 15 amino acids. CDR1 and CDR2 (germline): SGHRS, YFSETQ. The V and J ends lost 4 bases and 2 bases, in that order; junction bases with no gene match: 7. The CDR3 coding sequence is TGCGCCAGCAGCCCGGCAGGACAGGACACAGATACGCAGTATTTT. Amino acids: CASSPAGQDTDTQYF.

This sequence joins TRBV7-2 and TRBJ2-7; 11 positions match TRBD2. This CDR3 comprises 15 residues. V was pared by 5 bases and J by 2 bases, with 5 bases of the junction left unmatched. CDR1 is SGHTA, CDR2 FQGNSA, per germline. CDR3 region: CASSTGLAAPYEQYF. In DNA, the CDR3 is TGTGCCAGCAGCACGGGACTAGCGGCCCCCTACGAGCAGTACTTC.

This clone has only a few counts. This chain uses TRBV3-1 (or the pseudogene TRBV3-2) with TRBJ2-7; D not resolved. The CDR3 has 14 amino acids. The germline V gene encodes CDR1 LGHDT and CDR2 YNNKEL (reference sequence). V shed 0 bases and J shed 7 bases, with 13 bases lying between them. The CDR3 reads CASSQENTRWEQYF. The CDR3 bases are TGTGCCAGCAGCCAAGAGAACACAAGATGGGAGCAGTACTTC.

The rearrangement links TRBV5-1 to TRBJ1-5, with D possibly matching TRBD1 (6 bases). V was cut by 2 bases and J by 3 bases, with 12 bases left in between. CDR3 length equals 15 residues. The V gene's germline CDR1 is SGHRS and CDR2 YFSETQ. CDR3 in amino acids: CASSFKGGNNQPQHF. CDR3 coding DNA: TGCGCCAGCAGCTTTAAAGGGGGTAACAATCAGCCCCAGCATTTT. Variable domain in full (rest from reference TRBV5-1 and TRBJ1-5): KAGVTQTPRYLIKTRGQQVTLSCSPISGHRSVSWYQQTPGQGLQFLFEYFSETQRNKGNFPGRFSGRQFSNSRSEMNVSTLELGDSALYLCASSFKGGNNQPQHFGDGTRLSIL.